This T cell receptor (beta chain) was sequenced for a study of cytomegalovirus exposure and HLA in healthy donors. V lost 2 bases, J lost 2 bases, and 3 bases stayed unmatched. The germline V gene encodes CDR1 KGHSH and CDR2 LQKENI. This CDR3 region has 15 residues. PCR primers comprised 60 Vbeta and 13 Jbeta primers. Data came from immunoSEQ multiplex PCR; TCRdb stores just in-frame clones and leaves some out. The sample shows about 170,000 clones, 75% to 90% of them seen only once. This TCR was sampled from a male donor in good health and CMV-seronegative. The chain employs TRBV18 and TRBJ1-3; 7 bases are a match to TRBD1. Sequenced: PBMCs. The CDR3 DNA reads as TGTGCCAGCTCACCAGAGGGGGCCCCTGGAAACACCATATATTTT. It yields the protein CASSPEGAPGNTIYF. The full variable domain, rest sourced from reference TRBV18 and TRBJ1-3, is NAGVMQNPRHLVRRRGQEARLRCSPMKGHSHVYWYRQLPEEGLKFMVYLQKENIIDESGMPKERFSAEFPKEGPSILRIQQVVRGDSAAYFCASSPEGAPGNTIYFGEGSWLTVV.